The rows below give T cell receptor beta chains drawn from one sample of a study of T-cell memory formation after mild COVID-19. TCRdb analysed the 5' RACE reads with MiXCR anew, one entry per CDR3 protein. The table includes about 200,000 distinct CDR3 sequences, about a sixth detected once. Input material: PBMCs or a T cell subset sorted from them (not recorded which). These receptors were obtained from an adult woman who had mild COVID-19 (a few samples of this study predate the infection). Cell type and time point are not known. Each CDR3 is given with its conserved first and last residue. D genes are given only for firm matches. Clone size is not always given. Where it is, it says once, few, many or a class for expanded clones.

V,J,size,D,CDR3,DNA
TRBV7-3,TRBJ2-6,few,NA,CASSLKVSGANVLTF,TGTGCCAGCAGCTTAAAGGTCTCTGGGGCCAACGTCCTGACTTTC
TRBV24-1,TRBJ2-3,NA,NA,CATRDSTDTQYF,TGTGCCACCAGAGACAGCACAGATACGCAGTATTTT
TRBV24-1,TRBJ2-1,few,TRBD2,CATSDLRASGYNEQFF,TGTGCCACCAGTGATTTGAGGGCTAGCGGATACAATGAGCAGTTCTTC
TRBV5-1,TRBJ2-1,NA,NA,CASSGESSYNEQFF,TGCGCCAGCAGCGGGGAGAGCTCCTACAATGAGCAGTTCTTC
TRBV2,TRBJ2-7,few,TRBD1,CASSALTGNEQYF,TGTGCCAGCAGTGCGTTGACAGGGAACGAGCAGTACTTC
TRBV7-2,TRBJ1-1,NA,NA,CASSSTGFLVNTEAFF,TGTGCCAGCAGCTCAACAGGGTTCCTTGTGAACACTGAAGCTTTCTTT
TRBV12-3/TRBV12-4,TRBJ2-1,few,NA,CASSSGLAVSYNEQFF,TGTGCCAGCAGTTCGGGATTAGCGGTTTCCTACAATGAGCAGTTCTTC
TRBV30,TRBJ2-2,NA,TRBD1,CAWSGLGQGNTGELFF,TGTGCCTGGAGTGGTTTGGGACAGGGAAACACCGGGGAGCTGTTTTTT
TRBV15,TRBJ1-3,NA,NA,CATSPLRPSGNTIYF,TGTGCCACCAGCCCCCTGAGGCCCTCTGGAAACACCATATATTTT
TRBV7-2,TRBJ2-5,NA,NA,CASSLVNREQYF,TGTGCCAGCAGCTTAGTCAACCGTGAGCAGTACTTC
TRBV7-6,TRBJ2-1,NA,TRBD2,CASSPDGLAGNEQFF,TGTGCCAGCAGCCCCGATGGACTAGCGGGAAATGAGCAGTTCTTC
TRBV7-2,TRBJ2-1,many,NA,CASSLDADNEQFF,TGTGCCAGCAGCTTAGATGCGGACAATGAGCAGTTCTTC
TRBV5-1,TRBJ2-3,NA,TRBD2,CASSLAELAGVDTQYF,TGCGCCAGCAGCTTGGCCGAACTAGCGGGGGTAGATACGCAGTATTTT
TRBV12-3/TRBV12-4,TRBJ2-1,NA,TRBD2,CASVASGGSYNEQFF,TGTGCCAGCGTAGCGAGCGGGGGGAGTTACAATGAGCAGTTCTTC
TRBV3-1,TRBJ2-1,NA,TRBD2,CASSRGVIGTSLYEQFF,TGTGCCAGCAGCCGAGGGGTTATCGGGACTAGTCTCTATGAGCAGTTCTTC
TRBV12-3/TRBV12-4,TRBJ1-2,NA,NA,CASSLGGMLTFGYTF,TGTGCCAGCAGTTTAGGGGGGATGCTAACTTTTGGCTACACCTTC
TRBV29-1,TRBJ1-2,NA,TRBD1,CSVDSPGGIVGYTF,TGCAGCGTTGACTCCCCAGGGGGCATCGTTGGCTACACCTTC
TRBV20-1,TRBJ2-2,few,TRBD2,CSARDRGGLAGSGELFF,TGCAGTGCTAGAGATCGAGGGGGACTAGCGGGCTCCGGGGAGCTGTTTTTT
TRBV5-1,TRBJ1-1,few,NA,CASSPGWVSEAFF,TGCGCCAGCAGCCCCGGGTGGGTATCTGAAGCTTTCTTT
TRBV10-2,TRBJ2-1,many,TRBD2,CASKSSGGVEQFF,TGCGCCAGCAAGTCTAGCGGGGGTGTTGAGCAGTTCTTC
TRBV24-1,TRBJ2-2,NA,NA,CATRYGELFF,TGTGCCACCAGATACGGGGAGCTGTTTTTT
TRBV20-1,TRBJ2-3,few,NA,CSARVGGVDTQYF,TGCAGTGCTAGAGTGGGCGGTGTGGATACGCAGTATTTT
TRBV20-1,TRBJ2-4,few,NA,CSAREPQGGKNIQYF,TGCAGTGCTAGGGAACCCCAGGGAGGCAAAAACATTCAGTACTTC
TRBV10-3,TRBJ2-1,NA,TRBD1,CAIRAGQGDNEQFF,TGTGCCATCAGGGCAGGACAGGGGGACAATGAGCAGTTCTTC
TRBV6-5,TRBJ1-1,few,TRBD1,CASRRQGINTEAFF,TGTGCCAGCAGGCGACAGGGGATTAACACTGAAGCTTTCTTT
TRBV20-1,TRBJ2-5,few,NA,CSARDLGDFQETQYF,TGCAGTGCTAGAGATTTGGGGGACTTCCAAGAGACCCAGTACTTC
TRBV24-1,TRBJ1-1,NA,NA,CATSGTGRSTEAFF,TGTGCCACCAGTGGAACAGGGAGGAGCACTGAAGCTTTCTTT
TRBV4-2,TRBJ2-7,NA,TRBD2,CASREVAGGPYEQYF,TGTGCCAGCAGGGAAGTCGCGGGAGGGCCCTACGAGCAGTACTTC
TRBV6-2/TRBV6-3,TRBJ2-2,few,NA,CASTQGLWDSGELFF,TGTGCCAGCACGCAGGGACTCTGGGATTCCGGGGAGCTGTTTTTT
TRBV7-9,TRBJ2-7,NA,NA,CASSLALTYEQYF,TGTGCCAGCAGCTTAGCGCTGACCTACGAGCAGTACTTC
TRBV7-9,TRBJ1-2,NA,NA,CGFGGYTF,TGTGGGTTTGGTGGCTACACCTTC
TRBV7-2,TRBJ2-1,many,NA,CASSATGISYNEQFF,TGTGCCAGCAGCGCAACAGGGATCTCCTACAATGAGCAGTTCTTC
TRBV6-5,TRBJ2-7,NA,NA,CASSHHLQGGRNEQYF,TGTGCCAGCAGTCACCACCTTCAGGGGGGCAGGAACGAGCAGTACTTC
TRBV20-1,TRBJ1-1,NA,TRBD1,CRGQGGPGEAFF,TGCAGGGGACAGGGAGGCCCCGGTGAAGCTTTCTTT
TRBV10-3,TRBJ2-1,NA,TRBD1,CAISGTGQGFEQFF,TGTGCCATCAGTGGCACGGGACAGGGATTCGAGCAGTTCTTC
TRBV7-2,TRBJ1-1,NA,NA,CASSLTARGLTEAFF,TGTGCCAGCAGCCTCACTGCCAGGGGCCTCACTGAAGCTTTCTTT
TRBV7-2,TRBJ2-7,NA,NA,CASSYSYSSYEQYF,TGTGCCAGCAGCTACTCGTACAGCTCCTACGAGCAGTACTTC